This TCR beta chain was sequenced for a study of early stage breast cancer tumors. The wider study: ER+/PR+/HER2- status applied to about 70% of the 16 invasive breast tumors.

Generated by immunoSEQ multiplex PCR, the TCRdb table keeps only in-frame clones and is missing some. Here the sample spans 40,000 to 60,000 clones, 65% to 90% being singletons. Germline values: CDR1 SQVTM, CDR2 ANQGSEA. The ends lost 6 bases at V and 1 base at J; junction bases unmatched: 3. CDR3 length: 13 amino acids. The origin of this receptor is a person in their fifties or sixties with breast cancer. Sequencing used blood. J is TRBJ1-1 and V is TRBV29-1, with 9 positions matching TRBD1. The CDR3 spells CSVDRGRNTEAFF. In DNA form, the CDR3 reads TGCAGCGTAGACAGGGGGAGGAACACTGAAGCTTTCTTT.